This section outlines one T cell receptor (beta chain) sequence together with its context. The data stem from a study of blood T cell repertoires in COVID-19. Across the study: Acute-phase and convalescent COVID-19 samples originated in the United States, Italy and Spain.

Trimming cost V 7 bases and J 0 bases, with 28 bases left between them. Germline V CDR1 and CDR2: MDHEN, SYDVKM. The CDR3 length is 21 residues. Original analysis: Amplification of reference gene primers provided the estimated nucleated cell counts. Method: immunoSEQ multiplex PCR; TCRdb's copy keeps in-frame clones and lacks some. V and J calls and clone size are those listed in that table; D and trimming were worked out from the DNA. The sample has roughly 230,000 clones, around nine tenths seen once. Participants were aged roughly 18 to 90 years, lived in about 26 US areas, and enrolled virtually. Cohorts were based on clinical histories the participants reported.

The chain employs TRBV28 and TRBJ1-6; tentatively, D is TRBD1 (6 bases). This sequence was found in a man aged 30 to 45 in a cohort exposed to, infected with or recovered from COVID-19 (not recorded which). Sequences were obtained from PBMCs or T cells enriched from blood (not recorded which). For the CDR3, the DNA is TGTGCCAGCACCCTAAGGGGGGGGGCTGTCGGAATGAGCTCCTATAATTCACCCCTCCACTTT. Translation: CASTLRGGAVGMSSYNSPLHF.